This TCR beta chain was identified in a study of blood T cell repertoires in COVID-19. Looking at the study overall: COVID-19 samples, acute and convalescent, were from the United States, Italy and Spain. PBMCs, B-cell-depleted T cells, or T cells provided the cDNA or gDNA that made up the material.

The CDR3 runs to 13 residues. Trimming took 8 bases from V and 2 from J, leaving 10 bases between them. Germline CDR1 SNHLY, CDR2 FYNNEI. As originally analysed: Using reference gene primer amplification, nucleated cell counts were estimated. Produced via immunoSEQ multiplex PCR; TCRdb's table is partial and in-frame only. V and J calls and clone size are copied from that table; D and trimming were computed from the DNA. The sample carries about 39,000 clones, around 85% recorded once. The V and J genes are TRBV2 and TRBJ2-1, with a weak D call TRBD1 (6 bases). The material sequenced was peripheral blood. This TCR came from a man in his fifties or sixties with acute or convalescent COVID-19. DNA of the CDR3: TGTGCCAGCGGCAGGGGACCCTACAATGAGCAGTTCTTC. Protein product: CASGRGPYNEQFF.